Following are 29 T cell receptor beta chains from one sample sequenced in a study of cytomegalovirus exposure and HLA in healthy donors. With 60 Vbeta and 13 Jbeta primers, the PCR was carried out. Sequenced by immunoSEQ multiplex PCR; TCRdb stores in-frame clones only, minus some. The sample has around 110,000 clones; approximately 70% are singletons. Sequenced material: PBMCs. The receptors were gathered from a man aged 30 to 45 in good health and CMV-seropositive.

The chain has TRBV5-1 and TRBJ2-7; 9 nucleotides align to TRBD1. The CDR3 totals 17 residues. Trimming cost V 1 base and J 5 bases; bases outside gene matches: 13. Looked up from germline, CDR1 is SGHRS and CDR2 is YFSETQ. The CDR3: CASSLQFPGTGHHEQYF. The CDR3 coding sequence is TGCGCCAGCAGCTTGCAATTCCCCGGGACAGGGCACCACGAGCAGTACTTC.

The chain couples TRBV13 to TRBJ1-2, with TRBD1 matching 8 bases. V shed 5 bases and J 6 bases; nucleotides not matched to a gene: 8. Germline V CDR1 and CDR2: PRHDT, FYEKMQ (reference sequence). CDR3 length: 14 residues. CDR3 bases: TGTGCCAGCAGCCTCCGACAGGGGCCTGATGGCTACACCTTC. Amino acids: CASSLRQGPDGYTF.

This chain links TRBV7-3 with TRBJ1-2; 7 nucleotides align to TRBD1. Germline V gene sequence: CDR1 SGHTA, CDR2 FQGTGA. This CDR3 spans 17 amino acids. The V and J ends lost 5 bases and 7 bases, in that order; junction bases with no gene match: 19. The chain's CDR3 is CASSQAAGGGTVRGYTF. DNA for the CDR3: TGTGCCAGCAGCCAGGCGGCAGGGGGAGGAACGGTTCGTGGCTACACCTTC.

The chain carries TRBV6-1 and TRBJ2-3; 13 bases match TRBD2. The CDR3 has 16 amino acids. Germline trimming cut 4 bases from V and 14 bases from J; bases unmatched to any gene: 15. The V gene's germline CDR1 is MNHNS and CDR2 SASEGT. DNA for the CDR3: TGTGCCAGCAGTGCCGAACCGGGACTAGCGGGAAAGGGCGGGTATTTT. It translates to CASSAEPGLAGKGGYF.

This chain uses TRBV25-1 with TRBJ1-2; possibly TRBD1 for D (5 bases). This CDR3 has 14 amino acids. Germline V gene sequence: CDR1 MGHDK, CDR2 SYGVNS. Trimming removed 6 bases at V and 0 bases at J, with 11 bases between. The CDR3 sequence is CASSATGSNYGYTF. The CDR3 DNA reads TGTGCCAGCAGCGCTACAGGTTCTAACTATGGCTACACCTTC.

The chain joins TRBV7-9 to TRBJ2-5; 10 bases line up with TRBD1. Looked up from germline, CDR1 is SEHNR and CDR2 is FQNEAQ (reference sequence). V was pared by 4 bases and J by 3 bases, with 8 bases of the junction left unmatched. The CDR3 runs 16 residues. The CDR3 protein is CASSWLTGGVKETQYF. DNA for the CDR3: TGTGCCAGCAGCTGGCTGACAGGGGGCGTCAAAGAGACCCAGTACTTC.

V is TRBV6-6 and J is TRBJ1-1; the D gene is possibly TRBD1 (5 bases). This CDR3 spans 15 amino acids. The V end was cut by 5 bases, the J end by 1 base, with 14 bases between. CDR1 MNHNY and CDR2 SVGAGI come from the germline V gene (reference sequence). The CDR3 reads CASSPRQSSNTEAFF. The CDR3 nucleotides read TGTGCCAGCAGTCCCCGACAGTCCTCGAACACTGAAGCTTTCTTT.

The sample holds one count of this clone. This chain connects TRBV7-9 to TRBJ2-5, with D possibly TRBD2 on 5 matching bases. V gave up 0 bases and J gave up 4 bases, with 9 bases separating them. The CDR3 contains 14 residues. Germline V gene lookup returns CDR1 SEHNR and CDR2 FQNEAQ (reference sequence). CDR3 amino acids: CASSLAGDPETQYF. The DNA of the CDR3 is TGTGCCAGCAGCTTAGCGGGAGATCCAGAGACCCAGTACTTC.

CDR3 nucleotides: TGCGCCAGCAGGGACACTAAGCAGCCCCTCCACTTT. Translation gives CASRDTKQPLHF. The V and J genes are TRBV5-1 and TRBJ1-6; maybe TRBD1 (5 bases). The germline V gene has CDR1 SGHRS and CDR2 YFSETQ. The CDR3 runs to 12 residues. Deletions cut 5 bases from V and 13 bases from J, with 13 bases between.

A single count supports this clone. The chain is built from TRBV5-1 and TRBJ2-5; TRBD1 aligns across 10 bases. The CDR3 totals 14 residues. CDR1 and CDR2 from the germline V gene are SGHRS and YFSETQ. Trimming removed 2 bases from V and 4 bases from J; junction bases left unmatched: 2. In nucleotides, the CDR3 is TGCGCCAGCAGCTTAGGGGACAGGGGAGAGACCCAGTACTTC. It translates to CASSLGDRGETQYF.

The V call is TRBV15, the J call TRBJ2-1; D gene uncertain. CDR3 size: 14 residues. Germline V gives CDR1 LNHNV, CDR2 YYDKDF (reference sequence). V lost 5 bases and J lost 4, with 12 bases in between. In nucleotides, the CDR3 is TGTGCCACCAGCTTGTTAGAGTTATACAATGAGCAGTTCTTC. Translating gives CATSLLELYNEQFF.

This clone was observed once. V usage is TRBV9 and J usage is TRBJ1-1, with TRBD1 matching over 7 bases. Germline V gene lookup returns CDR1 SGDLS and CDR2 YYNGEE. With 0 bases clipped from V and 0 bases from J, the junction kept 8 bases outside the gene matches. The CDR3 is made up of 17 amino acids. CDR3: CASSVGGQLFMNTEAFF. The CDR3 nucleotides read TGTGCCAGCAGCGTAGGGGGACAGCTTTTTATGAACACTGAAGCTTTCTTT.

CDR3 DNA sequence: TGTGCCAGCAGCTTAGGCTCGGGAGCCGGGAATGAGCAGTTCTTC. It yields the protein CASSLGSGAGNEQFF. The chain couples TRBV7-2 to TRBJ2-1, with D tentatively TRBD2 (6 bases). Germline V gene lookup returns CDR1 SGHTA and CDR2 FQGNSA. The V end lost 1 base, the J end lost 7 bases, and 14 bases lay between the germline ends. The CDR3 totals 15 residues.

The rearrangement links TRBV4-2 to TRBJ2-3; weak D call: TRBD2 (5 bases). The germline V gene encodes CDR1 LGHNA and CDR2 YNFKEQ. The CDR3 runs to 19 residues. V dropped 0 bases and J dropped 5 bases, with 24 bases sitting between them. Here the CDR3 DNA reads TGTGCCAGCAGCCAAGATAACAGCCCGTTCGTGGCCAGCGGAGATACGCAGTATTTT. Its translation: CASSQDNSPFVASGDTQYF.

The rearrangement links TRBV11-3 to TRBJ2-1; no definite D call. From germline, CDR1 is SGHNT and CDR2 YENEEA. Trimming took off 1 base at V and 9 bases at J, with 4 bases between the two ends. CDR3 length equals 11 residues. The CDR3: CASSLGPEQFF. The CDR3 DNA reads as TGTGCCAGCAGCTTAGGGCCTGAGCAGTTCTTC.

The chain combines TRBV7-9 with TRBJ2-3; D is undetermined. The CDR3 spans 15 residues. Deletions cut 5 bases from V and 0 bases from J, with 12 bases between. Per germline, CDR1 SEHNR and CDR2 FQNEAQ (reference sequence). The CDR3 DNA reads TGTGCCAGCAGCCTCAGGAAGGCTAGCACAGATACGCAGTATTTT. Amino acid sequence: CASSLRKASTDTQYF.

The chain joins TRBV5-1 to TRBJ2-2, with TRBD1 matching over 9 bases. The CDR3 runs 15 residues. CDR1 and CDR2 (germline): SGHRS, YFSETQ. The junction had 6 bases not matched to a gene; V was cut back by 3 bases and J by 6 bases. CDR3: CASSSDRGMAGELFF. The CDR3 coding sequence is TGCGCCAGCAGCTCGGACAGGGGAATGGCCGGGGAGCTGTTTTTT. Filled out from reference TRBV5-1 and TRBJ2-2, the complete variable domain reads KAGVTQTPRYLIKTRGQQVTLSCSPISGHRSVSWYQQTPGQGLQFLFEYFSETQRNKGNFPGRFSGRQFSNSRSEMNVSTLELGDSALYLCASSSDRGMAGELFFGEGSRLTVL.

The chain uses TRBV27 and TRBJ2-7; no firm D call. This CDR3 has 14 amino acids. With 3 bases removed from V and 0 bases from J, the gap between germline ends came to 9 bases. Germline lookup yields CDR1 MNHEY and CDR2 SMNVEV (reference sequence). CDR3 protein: CASSFSRLSYEQYV. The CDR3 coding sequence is TGTGCCAGCAGTTTCAGTCGACTCTCCTACGAGCAGTACGTC.

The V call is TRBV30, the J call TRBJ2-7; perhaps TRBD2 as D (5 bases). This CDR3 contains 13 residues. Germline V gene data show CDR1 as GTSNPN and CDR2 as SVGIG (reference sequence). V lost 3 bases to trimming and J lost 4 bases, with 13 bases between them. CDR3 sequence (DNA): TGTGCCTGGAGGAAAACTAGTTATTACGAGCAGTACTTC. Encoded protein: CAWRKTSYYEQYF.

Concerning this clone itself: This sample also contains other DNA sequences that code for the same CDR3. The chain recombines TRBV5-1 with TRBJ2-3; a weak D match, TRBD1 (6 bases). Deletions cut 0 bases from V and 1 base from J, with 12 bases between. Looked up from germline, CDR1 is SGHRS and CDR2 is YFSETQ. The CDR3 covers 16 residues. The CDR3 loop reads CASSLGGTWGTDTQYF. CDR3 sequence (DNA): TGCGCCAGCAGCTTGGGGGGGACATGGGGCACAGATACGCAGTATTTT.

The CDR3 is CASSQVPLSSGRIYEQFF. The DNA of the CDR3 is TGCGCCAGCAGCCAAGTACCCCTGTCTAGCGGGAGAATCTATGAGCAGTTCTTC. The chain uses TRBV4-3 and TRBJ2-1; TRBD2 matches at 10 bases. The V and J ends lost 1 base and 8 bases, in that order; junction bases with no gene match: 14. The CDR3 length is 18 residues. The V gene's germline CDR1 is LGHNA and CDR2 YSLEER.

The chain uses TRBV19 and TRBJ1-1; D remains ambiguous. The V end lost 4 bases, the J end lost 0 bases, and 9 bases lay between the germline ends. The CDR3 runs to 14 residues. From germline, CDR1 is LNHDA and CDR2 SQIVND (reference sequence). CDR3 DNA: TGTGCCAGTAGTACAGGCTTTTTGAACACTGAAGCTTTCTTT. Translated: CASSTGFLNTEAFF.

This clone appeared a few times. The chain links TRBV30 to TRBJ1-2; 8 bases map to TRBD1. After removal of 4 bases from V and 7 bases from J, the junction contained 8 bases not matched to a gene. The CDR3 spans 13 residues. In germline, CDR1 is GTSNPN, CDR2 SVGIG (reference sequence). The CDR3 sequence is CAWNAQGVLGYTF. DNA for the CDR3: TGTGCCTGGAATGCACAGGGGGTTCTTGGCTACACCTTC.

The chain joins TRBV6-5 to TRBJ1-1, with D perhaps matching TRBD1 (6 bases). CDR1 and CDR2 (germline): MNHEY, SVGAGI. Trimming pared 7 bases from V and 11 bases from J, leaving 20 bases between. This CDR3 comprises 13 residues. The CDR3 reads CASIIPAGGEAFF. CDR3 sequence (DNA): TGTGCCAGCATTATTCCCGCGGGGGGCGAGGCTTTCTTT.

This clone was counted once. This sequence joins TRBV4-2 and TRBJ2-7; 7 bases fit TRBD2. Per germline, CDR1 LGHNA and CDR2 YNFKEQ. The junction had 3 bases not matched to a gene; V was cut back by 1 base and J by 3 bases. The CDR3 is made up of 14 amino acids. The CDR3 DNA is TGTGCCAGCAGCCAAGGACCGGGGGGCTACGAGCAGTACTTC. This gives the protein CASSQGPGGYEQYF.

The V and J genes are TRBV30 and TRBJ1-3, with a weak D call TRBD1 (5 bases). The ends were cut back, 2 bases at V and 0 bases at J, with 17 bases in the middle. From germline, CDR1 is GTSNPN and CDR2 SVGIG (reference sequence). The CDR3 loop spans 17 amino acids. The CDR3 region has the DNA TGTGCCTGGAGTCCTACCGTGCGGGGGAGCTCTGGAAACACCATATATTTT. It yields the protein CAWSPTVRGSSGNTIYF.

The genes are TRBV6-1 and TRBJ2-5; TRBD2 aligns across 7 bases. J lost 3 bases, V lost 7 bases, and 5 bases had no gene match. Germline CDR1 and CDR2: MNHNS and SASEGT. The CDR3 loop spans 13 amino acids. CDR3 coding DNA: TGTGCCAGCACCCGGACTAGGAAAGAGACCCAGTACTTC. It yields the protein CASTRTRKETQYF.

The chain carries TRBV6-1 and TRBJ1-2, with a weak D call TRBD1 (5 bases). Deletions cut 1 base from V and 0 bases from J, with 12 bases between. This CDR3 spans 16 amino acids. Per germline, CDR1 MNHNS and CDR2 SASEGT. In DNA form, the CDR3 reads TGTGCCAGCAGTGAAGAGGGACTCATAGCTAACTATGGCTACACCTTC. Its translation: CASSEEGLIANYGYTF.

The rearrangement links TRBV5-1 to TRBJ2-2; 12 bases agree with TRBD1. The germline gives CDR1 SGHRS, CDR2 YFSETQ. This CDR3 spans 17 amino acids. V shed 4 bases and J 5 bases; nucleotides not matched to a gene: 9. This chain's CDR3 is CASSPPGQGARTGELFF. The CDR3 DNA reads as TGCGCCAGCAGCCCCCCGGGACAGGGGGCGCGGACCGGGGAGCTGTTTTTT.